The 10 T cell receptor beta chains below were found in one sample sequenced in a study of blood T cell repertoires in COVID-19. Only in-frame clones appear in the TCRdb table, and some are missing; sequencing was by immunoSEQ multiplex PCR. This table has hundreds of thousands of clones, almost 85% appearing once. Sequences were obtained from peripheral blood. The receptors were gathered from a human donor in a cohort sampled during active COVID-19.

There are a few counts of this clone. DNA for the CDR3: TGTGCCAGCAGCCAATCTCTTGAGCAGTACTTC. Its protein is CASSQSLEQYF. The V and J genes are TRBV3-1 (or the pseudogene TRBV3-2) and TRBJ2-7; D is unclear. This CDR3 comprises 11 residues. Trimming left V 2 bases short and J 7 bases short, with 6 bases between. CDR1 and CDR2 (germline): LGHDT, YNNKEL (reference sequence).

This chain joins TRBV4-1 and TRBJ2-7; D remains ambiguous. V gave up 10 bases and J gave up 4 bases, with 2 bases separating them. In germline, CDR1 is MGHRA, CDR2 YSYEKL. This CDR3 comprises 8 residues. Here the CDR3 reads CATYEQYF. The CDR3 nucleotides read TGCGCCACTTACGAGCAGTACTTC.

The chain links TRBV6-6 to TRBJ1-4, with a tentative D call TRBD1 (5 bases). The germline V and J ends were trimmed by 6 bases and 4 bases, with 18 bases remaining between them. The germline CDR1 and CDR2 sequences are MNHNY and SVGAGI (reference sequence). This CDR3 region has 16 residues. The DNA of the CDR3 is TGTGCCAGCAGACGTATCCAGGGCGGCTTTAATGAAAAACTGTTTTTT. It yields the protein CASRRIQGGFNEKLFF.

The rearrangement uses TRBV11-3 and TRBJ1-1; D is unresolved. The CDR3 has 15 residues. In germline, CDR1 is SGHNT, CDR2 YENEEA. V lost 5 bases, J lost 1 base, and 14 bases lay in between. CDR3 nucleotide sequence: TGTGCCAGCAGCCAGACGGGTTCATCGAACACTGAAGCTTTCTTT. Protein sequence: CASSQTGSSNTEAFF.

The V gene is TRBV27, the J gene TRBJ2-3; D gene uncertain. Germline lookup yields CDR1 MNHEY and CDR2 SMNVEV (reference sequence). Trimming took 5 bases from V and 0 from J, leaving 6 bases between them. The CDR3 consists of 13 residues. DNA of the CDR3: TGTGCCAGCAGTAAATTAAGCACAGATACGCAGTATTTT. Translation gives CASSKLSTDTQYF.

This clone was picked up a small number of times. The CDR3 spells CATRSRRGASYEQYF. The CDR3 DNA reads TGTGCCACCAGATCACGGCGGGGGGCCTCCTACGAGCAGTACTTC. The rearrangement links TRBV15 to TRBJ2-7, with 8 bases lining up with TRBD2. The CDR3 is 15 residues long. Unmatched junction bases numbered 7, after V lost 6 bases and J lost 0 bases. CDR1 and CDR2 from the germline V gene are LNHNV and YYDKDF (reference sequence). The entire variable domain, with the rest obtained from reference TRBV15 and TRBJ2-7, is as follows: DAMVIQNPRYQVTQFGKPVTLSCSQTLNHNVMYWYQQKSSQAPKLLFHYYDKDFNNEADTPDNFQSRRPNTSFCFLDIRSPGLGDTAMYLCATRSRRGASYEQYFGPGTRLTVT.

This rearrangement joins TRBV3-1 (or the pseudogene TRBV3-2) to TRBJ2-3; 8 positions match TRBD2. The V gene end was trimmed by 1 base and the J gene end by 3 bases; junction bases not matched to a gene: 6. Germline V CDR1 and CDR2: LGHDT, YNNKEL (reference sequence). The CDR3 contains 16 residues. The DNA of the CDR3 is TGTGCCAGCAGCCAAGGACTAGCGCGGCGAACAGATACGCAGTATTTT. Translation gives CASSQGLARRTDTQYF.

The chain has TRBV7-6 and TRBJ2-1; the match to TRBD2 covers 8 bases. This CDR3 is 13 amino acids long. Germline trimming cut 7 bases from V and 6 bases from J; bases unmatched to any gene: 5. Germline CDR1 SGHVS, CDR2 FNYEAQ. The CDR3 loop is CASTHGRGNEQFF. CDR3 coding DNA: TGTGCCAGCACCCACGGGAGGGGCAATGAGCAGTTCTTC.

This chain uses TRBV11-2 with TRBJ2-1, with 13 nucleotides matching TRBD2. There are 18 residues in the CDR3. In germline, CDR1 is SGHAT, CDR2 FQNNGV. V lost 5 bases to trimming and J lost 1 base; unmatched junction nucleotides: 8. The DNA for the CDR3 is TGTGCCAGCAGCCTGGTACTAGCGGGGGGGTGGTCCTACAATGAGCAGTTCTTC. This gives the protein CASSLVLAGGWSYNEQFF.

The chain has TRBV3-1 (or the pseudogene TRBV3-2) and TRBJ2-3, with 16 bases matching TRBD2. V shed 3 bases, J shed 4 bases, and the junction held 13 bases outside the gene matches. CDR1 and CDR2 (germline): LGHDT, YNNKEL (reference sequence). This CDR3 is 20 amino acids long. CDR3 DNA: TGTGCCAGCAGCCACAGAGGGACTAGCGGGGGGGCCAGGCTTGCAGATACGCAGTATTTT. Amino acids: CASSHRGTSGGARLADTQYF.